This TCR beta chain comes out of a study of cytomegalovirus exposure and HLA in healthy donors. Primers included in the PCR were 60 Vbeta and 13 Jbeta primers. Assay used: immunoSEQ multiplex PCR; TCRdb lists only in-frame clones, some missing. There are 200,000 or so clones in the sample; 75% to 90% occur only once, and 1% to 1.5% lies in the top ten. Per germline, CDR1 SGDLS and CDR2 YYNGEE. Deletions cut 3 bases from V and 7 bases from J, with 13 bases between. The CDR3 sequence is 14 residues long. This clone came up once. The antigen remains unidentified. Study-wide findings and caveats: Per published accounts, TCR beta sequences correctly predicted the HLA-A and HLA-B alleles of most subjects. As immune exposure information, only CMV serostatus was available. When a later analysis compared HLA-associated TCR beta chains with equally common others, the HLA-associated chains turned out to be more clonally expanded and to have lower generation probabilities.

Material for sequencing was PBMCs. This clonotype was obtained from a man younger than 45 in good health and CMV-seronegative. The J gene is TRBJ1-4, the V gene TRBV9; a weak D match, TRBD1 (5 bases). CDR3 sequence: CASSGGLWSEKLFF. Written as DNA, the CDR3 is TGTGCCAGCAGCGGGGGCCTTTGGAGTGAAAAACTGTTTTTT.